This T cell receptor (beta chain) derives from a study of blood T cell repertoires in COVID-19 (dated by TCRdb to about 2020). A note on the overall study: Samples covering the acute and convalescent phases of COVID-19 were provided by collaborators in the United States, Italy and Spain. The prospective study material was composed of cDNA or gDNA derived from T cells, B-cell-depleted T cells, or PBMCs. Deeply sampled blood TCRbeta repertoires from subjects exposed to, actively infected with, or recovered from COVID-19 were included in the dataset. The repertoires were released in a freely available public database intended as a resource for research on the immune response to SARS-CoV-2. The samples were drawn from the first 160 participants of the ongoing ImmuneRACE study and from 1,254 subjects provided by 6 global collaborators. Nearly every sample came with metadata listing a de-identified subject ID, COVID-19 status, age in years and sex. Where available, HLA class I and class II types were obtained from metadata supplied by the sample provider rather than from assay-based typing. Summary of the overall study and its limitations: How much clinical and demographic metadata was included differed by source and by participant, and the metadata was provided uncurated.

V loses 7 bases of germline sequence and J loses 6 bases, and the interval between the two ends is 18 bases. CDR1 and CDR2 are drawn from the germline V gene: MDHEN, SYDVKM. The CDR3, cysteine through phenylalanine, is 14 amino acids long. Only the CDR3 part of the read is kept: 42 bases, read in frame from the first base. Notes on this clone: Its antigen is still unknown. Per-nucleotide qualities are absent, and no much larger clonotype sits a single base away.

TCRbeta CDR3 regions were amplified from genomic DNA using the immunoSEQ Assay, a bias-controlled multiplex PCR. The study's own analysis went as follows. The number of nucleated cells in each sample was estimated by amplification of reference gene primers within the assay. Sequence reads were collapsed and filtered to measure the absolute abundance of every unique TCRbeta CDR3 rearrangement. Productive Simpson clonality was computed per sample as the square root of Simpson's diversity index over productive rearrangements. Sourced from immuneACCESS, this table was stored by TCRdb with only in-frame sequences that have V and J called. A share of the clones is absent; for the studies checked, an unresolved V gene accounts for under half, and the remainder has no known explanation. That table supplies the V and J calls and clone size; D and trimming were determined from the DNA. This sample holds approximately 250,000 clones; roughly four fifths were observed only once. The biggest ten clones account for approximately 15% of the sample.

In the prospective study, participants were about 18 to 89 years old, resided in 24 geographic areas of the United States, and were enrolled through a virtual design. To assign participants to cohorts, the prospective study relied on clinical history that participants themselves reported in a screening survey and a study questionnaire. Recovered participants in ImmuneRACE Cohort 3 were defined by two consecutive negative NP/OP PCR tests, clearance by a healthcare professional, or resolution of symptoms. Mobile phlebotomists in the prospective study collected whole blood, serum and a nasopharyngeal or oropharyngeal swab from every participant. Participants in the prospective study had the option to provide additional blood draws and questionnaires over a roughly 2-month period. Before DNA extraction, blood samples from the prospective study were shipped at room temperature or frozen.

The sequencing input was PBMCs or T cells enriched from blood (not recorded which). Here the chain combines TRBV28 and TRBJ1-2, with no reliable assignment of the D segment. The sequence was obtained from a man aged 40-55 years who had recovered from COVID-19. This receptor has the CDR3 CASIPGGGWDGYTF. The bases are TGTGCCAGCATCCCAGGAGGAGGGTGGGATGGCTACACCTTC.